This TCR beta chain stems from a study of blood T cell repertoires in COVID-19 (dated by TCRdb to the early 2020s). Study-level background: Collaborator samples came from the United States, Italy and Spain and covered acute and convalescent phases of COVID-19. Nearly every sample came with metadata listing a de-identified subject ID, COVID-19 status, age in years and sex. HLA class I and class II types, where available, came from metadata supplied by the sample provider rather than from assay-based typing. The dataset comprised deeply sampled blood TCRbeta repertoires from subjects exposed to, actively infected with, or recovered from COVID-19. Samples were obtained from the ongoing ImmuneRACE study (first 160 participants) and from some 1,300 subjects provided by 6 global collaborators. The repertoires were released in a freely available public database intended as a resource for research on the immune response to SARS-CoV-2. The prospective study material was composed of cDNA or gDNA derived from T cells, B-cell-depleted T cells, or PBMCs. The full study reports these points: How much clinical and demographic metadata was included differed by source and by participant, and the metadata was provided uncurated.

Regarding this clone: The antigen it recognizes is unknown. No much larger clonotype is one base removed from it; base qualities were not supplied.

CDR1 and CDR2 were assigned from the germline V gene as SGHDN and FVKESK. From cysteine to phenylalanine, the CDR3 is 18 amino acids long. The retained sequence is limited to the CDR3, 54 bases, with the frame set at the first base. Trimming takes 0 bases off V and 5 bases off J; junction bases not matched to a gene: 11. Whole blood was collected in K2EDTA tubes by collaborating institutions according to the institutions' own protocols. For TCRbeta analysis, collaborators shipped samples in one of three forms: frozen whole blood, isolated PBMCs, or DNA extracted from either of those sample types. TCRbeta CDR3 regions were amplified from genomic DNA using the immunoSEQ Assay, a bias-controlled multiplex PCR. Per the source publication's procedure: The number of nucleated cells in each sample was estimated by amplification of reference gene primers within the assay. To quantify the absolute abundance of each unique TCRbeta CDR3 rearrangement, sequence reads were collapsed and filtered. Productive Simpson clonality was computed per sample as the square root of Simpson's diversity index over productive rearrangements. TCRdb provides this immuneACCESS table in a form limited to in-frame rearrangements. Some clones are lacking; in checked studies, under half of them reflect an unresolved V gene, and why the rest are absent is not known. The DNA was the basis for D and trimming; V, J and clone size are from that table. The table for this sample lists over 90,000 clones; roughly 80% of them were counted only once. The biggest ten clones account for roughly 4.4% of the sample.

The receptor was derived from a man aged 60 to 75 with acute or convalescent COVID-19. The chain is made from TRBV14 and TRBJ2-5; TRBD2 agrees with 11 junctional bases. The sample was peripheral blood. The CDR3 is CASSQDVRLAGRWETQYF. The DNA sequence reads TGTGCCAGCAGCCAAGATGTGAGACTAGCGGGACGTTGGGAGACCCAGTACTTC.